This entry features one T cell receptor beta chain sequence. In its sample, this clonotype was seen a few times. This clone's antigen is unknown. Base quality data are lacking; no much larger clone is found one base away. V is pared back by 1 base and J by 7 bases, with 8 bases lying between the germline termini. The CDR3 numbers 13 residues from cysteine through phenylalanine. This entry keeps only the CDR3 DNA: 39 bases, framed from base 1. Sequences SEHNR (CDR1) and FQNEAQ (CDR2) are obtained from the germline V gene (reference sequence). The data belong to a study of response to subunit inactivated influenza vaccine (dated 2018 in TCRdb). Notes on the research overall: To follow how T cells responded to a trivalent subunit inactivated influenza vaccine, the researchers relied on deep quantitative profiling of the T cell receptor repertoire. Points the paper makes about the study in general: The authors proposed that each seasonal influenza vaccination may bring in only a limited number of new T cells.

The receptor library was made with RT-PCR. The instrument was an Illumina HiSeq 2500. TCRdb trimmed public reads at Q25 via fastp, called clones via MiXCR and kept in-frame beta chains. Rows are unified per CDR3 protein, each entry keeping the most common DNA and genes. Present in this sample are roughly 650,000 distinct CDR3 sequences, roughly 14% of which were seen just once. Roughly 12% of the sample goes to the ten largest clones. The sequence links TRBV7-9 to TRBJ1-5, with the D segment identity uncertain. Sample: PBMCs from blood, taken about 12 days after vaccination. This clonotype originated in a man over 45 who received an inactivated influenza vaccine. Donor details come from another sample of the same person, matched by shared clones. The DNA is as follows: TGTGCCAGCAGCTTAGATCCTGGGCAGCCCCAGCATTTT. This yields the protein CASSLDPGQPQHF.